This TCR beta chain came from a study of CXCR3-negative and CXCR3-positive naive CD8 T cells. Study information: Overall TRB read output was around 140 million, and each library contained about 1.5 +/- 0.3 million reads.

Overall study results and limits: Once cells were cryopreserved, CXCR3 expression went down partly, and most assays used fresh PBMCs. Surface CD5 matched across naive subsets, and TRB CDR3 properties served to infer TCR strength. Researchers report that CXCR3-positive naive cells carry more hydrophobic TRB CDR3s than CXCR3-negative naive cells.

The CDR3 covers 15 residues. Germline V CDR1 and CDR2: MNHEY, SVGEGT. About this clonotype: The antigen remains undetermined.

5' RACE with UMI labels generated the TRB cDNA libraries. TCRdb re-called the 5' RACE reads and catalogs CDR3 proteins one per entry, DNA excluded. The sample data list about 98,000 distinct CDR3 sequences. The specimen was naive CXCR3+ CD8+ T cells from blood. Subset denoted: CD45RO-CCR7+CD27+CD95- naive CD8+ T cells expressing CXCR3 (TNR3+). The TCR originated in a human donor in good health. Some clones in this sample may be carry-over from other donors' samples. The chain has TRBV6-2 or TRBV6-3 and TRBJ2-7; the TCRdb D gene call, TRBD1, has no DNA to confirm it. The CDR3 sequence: CASSTRDGKAYEQYF.